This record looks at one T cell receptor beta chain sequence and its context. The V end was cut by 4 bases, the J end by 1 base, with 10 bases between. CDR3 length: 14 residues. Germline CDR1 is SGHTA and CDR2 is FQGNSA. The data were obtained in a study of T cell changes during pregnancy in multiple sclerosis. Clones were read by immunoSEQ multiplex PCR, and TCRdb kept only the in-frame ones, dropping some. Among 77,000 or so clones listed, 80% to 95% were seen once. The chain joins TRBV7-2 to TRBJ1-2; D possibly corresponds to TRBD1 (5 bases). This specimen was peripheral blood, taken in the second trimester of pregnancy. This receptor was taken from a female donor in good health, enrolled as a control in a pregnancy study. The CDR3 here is CASSSGLGNYGYTF. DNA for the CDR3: TGTGCCAGCAGCTCGGGACTCGGTAACTATGGCTACACCTTC.